The sample holds one count of the clone carrying this T cell receptor beta chain. This table comes from immunoSEQ multiplex PCR, and its TCRdb copy is limited to in-frame clones, with some not included. Of under 85,000 clones listed, 90% to 95% are singletons. Germline lookup yields CDR1 LGHNA and CDR2 YNFKEQ. V was clipped by 3 bases and J by 3 bases, with 20 bases between them. The CDR3 is made up of 17 amino acids. The sample is drawn from a study of control samples from healthy donors and cancer patients. The receptor comes from a woman in her thirties or forties in good health. The sample consisted of blood. The V gene is TRBV4-2, the J gene TRBJ1-2; a weak D match, TRBD1 (6 bases). The CDR3 spells CASSHRAGGAQDYGYTF. For the CDR3, the DNA is TGTGCCAGCAGCCACCGAGCCGGGGGGGCGCAGGACTATGGCTACACCTTC.